This TCR beta chain was identified during a study of blood T cell repertoires in COVID-19. The wider study: COVID-19 samples collected from the United States, Italy and Spain covered acute and convalescent phases.

The CDR3 runs 16 residues. V shed 5 bases, J shed 4 bases, and the junction held 5 bases outside the gene matches. Germline CDR1 SGHTA, CDR2 FQGNSA. The age range of participants was about 18 to 95 years, with residence in fewer than 25 US areas. Which cohort a participant joined came from the clinical history participants gave. Original data processing: Amplified reference gene primers provided the basis for estimating nucleated cell counts. This table comes from immunoSEQ multiplex PCR, and its TCRdb copy is limited to in-frame clones, with some not included. Clone size and V and J calls were adopted from that table, with D and trimming inferred from the DNA. The top ten hold under 9.5% of the sample, which has about 460,000 clones, roughly nine tenths seen once.

The clonotype was recovered from a woman aged 55-75 years who had recovered from COVID-19. The source material was PBMCs or T cells enriched from blood (not recorded which). This chain links TRBV7-2 with TRBJ2-1, with 13 positions matching TRBD2. The CDR3 reads CASSPGLAGAYNEQFF. The CDR3, as DNA: TGTGCCAGCAGCCCCGGACTAGCGGGGGCTTACAATGAGCAGTTCTTC.